The present TCR beta chain was sequenced within a study of OX40 agonist ivuxolimab in advanced cancers. Whole-study results and caveats: Specificity for antigen went undetermined in the expanded peripheral T cells.

This clone was observed a single time. What it binds is unknown. Method: immunoSEQ multiplex PCR; TCRdb's copy keeps in-frame clones and lacks some. The sample holds around 56,000 clones, around four fifths seen once. The ends were cut back, 2 bases at V and 4 bases at J, with 6 bases in the middle. The germline gives CDR1 DFQATT, CDR2 SNEGSKA (reference sequence). The CDR3 sequence is 11 residues long. The sequencing here drew on CD4+ or CD8+ T cells sorted from blood, taken in a trial of the OX40 agonist ivuxolimab. The chain uses TRBV20-1 and TRBJ2-7; no firm D call. This sequence originates from an adult with an advanced solid tumor such as melanoma, head and neck, liver or kidney cancer. This chain's CDR3 is CSARMGYEQYF. The CDR3 region has the DNA TGCAGTGCTAGAATGGGGTACGAGCAGTACTTC.